This T cell receptor (beta chain) was documented in a study of beta chain features in type 1 diabetes. The isolated RNA, all of it, was reverse transcribed, so expressed TCRB transcripts were what got sequenced. The average read count of naive, central memory and regulatory T cell samples was some 3.8 million. Sequencing used immunoSEQ multiplex PCR; TCRdb keeps in-frame clones, though not all of them. The repertoire has tens of thousands of clones, just under 50% of them found once; the top ten carry 0.65% to 0.75%. Regarding this clone: Its cognate antigen is unknown.

Study-wide findings and caveats: PCR might show a preference for shorter templates, equally across patients and controls. The study found moderately but significantly shorter TCRB CDR3s in all four CD4+ subsets of Type 1 diabetes patients. Sequencing of cDNA might inflate the share of cells that strongly express TCR.

The germline gives CDR1 LGHNA, CDR2 YNFKEQ. Trimming removed 4 bases at V and 3 bases at J, with 10 bases between. This CDR3 region has 14 residues. The sequence was obtained from a young man with type 1 diabetes. Sequencing used central memory CD4+ T cells from blood. The chain links TRBV4-2 to TRBJ1-5; weak D call: TRBD1 (5 bases). The chain's CDR3 is CASSPGLNNQPQHF. The CDR3 nucleotides are TGTGCCAGCAGCCCGGGACTTAACAATCAGCCCCAGCATTTT.